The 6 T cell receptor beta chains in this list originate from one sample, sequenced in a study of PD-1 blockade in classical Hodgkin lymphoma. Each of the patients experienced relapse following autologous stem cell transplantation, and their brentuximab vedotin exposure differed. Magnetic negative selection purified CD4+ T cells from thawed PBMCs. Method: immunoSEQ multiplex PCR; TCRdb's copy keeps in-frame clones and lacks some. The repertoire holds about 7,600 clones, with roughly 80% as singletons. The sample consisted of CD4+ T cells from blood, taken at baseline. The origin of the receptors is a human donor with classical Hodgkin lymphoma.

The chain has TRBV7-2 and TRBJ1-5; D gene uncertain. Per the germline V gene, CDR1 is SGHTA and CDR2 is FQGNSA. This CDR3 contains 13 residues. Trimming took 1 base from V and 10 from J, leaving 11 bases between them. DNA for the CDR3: TGTGCCAGCAGCTTAGTTTTCGGGTACCCCCAGCATTTT. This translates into CASSLVFGYPQHF.

CDR3 DNA: TGTGCCAGCTCACCCCCCGGGAAGAGCTCCTACAATGAGCAGTTCTTC. Protein sequence: CASSPPGKSSYNEQFF. The rearrangement joins TRBV18 to TRBJ2-1; a weak D match, TRBD2 (5 bases). This CDR3 region has 16 residues. V lost 3 bases, J lost 0 bases, and 12 bases lay in between. CDR1 is KGHSH and CDR2 is LQKENI in the germline V gene.

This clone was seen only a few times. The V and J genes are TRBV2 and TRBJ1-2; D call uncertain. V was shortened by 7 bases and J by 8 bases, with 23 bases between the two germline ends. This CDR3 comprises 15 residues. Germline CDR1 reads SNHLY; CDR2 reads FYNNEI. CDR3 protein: CASNAGPLRSGGYTF. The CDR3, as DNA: TGTGCCAGCAATGCGGGCCCACTCAGATCGGGAGGCTACACCTTC.

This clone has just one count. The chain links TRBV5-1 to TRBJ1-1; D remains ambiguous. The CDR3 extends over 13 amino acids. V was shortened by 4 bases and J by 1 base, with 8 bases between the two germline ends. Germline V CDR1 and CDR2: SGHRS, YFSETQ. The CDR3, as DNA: TGCGCCAGCAGCCTACACAAGAACACTGAAGCTTTCTTT. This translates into CASSLHKNTEAFF.

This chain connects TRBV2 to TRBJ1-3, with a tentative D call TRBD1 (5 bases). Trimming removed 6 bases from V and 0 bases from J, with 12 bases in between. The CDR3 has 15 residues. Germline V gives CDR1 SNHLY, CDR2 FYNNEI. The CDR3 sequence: CASRGDLVSGNTIYF. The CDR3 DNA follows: TGTGCCAGCAGGGGGGACTTGGTCTCTGGAAACACCATATATTTT. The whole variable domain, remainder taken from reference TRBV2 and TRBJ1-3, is EPEVTQTPSHQVTQMGQEVILRCVPISNHLYFYWYRQILGQKVEFLVSFYNNEISEKSEIFDDQFSVERPDGSNFTLKIRSTKLEDSAMYFCASRGDLVSGNTIYFGEGSWLTVV.

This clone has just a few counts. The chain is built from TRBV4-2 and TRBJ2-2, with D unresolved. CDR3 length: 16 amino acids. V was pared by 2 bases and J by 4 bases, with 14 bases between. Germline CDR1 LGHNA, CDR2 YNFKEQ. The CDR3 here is CASSQHLGRGTGELFF. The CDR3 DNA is TGTGCCAGCAGCCAACACCTGGGAAGAGGCACCGGGGAGCTGTTTTTT.